These T cell receptor beta chains were read from a single sample in a study of identical twins. TCRdb redid the calling of the 5' RACE reads with MiXCR, one entry per CDR3 protein. The top ten hold approximately 4.5% of the sample, which has 550,000 to 700,000 distinct CDR3 sequences, approximately 21% seen once. The data were also submitted as part of a second study, on T cells expressing NK-cell markers.

The sequenced sample was PBMCs. These receptors were taken from a woman between 18 and 29 years old in good health. Both conserved end residues are part of each CDR3. Fields, in order: J gene, clone size, D gene, V gene, CDR3 protein, CDR3 DNA. The D gene is left open where the match is weak. The listing skips clone size in some rows; elsewhere it reads once, few, many or a size class.

>TRBJ2-7|NA|TRBD1|TRBV27
CASSFRTGFHEQYF
TGTGCCAGCAGTTTCAGGACAGGGTTCCACGAGCAGTACTTC
>TRBJ1-2|few|NA|TRBV29-1
CSVDRQTYGYTF
TGCAGCGTTGATAGGCAAACCTATGGCTACACCTTC
>TRBJ2-3|NA|TRBD2|TRBV20-1
CSARDPSSGGADTQYF
TGCAGTGCTAGAGACCCCTCGAGCGGGGGGGCGGATACGCAGTATTTT
>TRBJ2-7|NA|NA|TRBV6-5
CASSYSGASPSYEQYF
TGTGCCAGCAGTTACTCCGGGGCAAGCCCCTCCTACGAGCAGTACTTC
>TRBJ2-1|many|NA|TRBV11-2
CASSLGAESRYNEQFF
TGTGCCAGCAGCTTAGGGGCGGAGTCGAGGTACAATGAGCAGTTCTTC
>TRBJ2-1|few|TRBD2|TRBV6-5
CASSYPRTSGMYEQFF
TGTGCCAGCAGTTACCCGCGGACTAGCGGGATGTATGAGCAGTTCTTC
>TRBJ2-5|many|NA|TRBV20-1
CSAPRGPAQETQYF
TGCAGTGCTCCTCGGGGCCCCGCTCAAGAGACCCAGTACTTC
>TRBJ1-4|many|TRBD1|TRBV6-1
CASGTGGSVNEKLFF
TGTGCCAGCGGGACAGGGGGATCAGTGAATGAAAAACTGTTTTTT
>TRBJ2-2|NA|NA|TRBV5-5
CASSFRVVGTGELFF
TGTGCCAGCAGCTTCAGGGTGGTGGGGACCGGGGAGCTGTTTTTT
>TRBJ2-4|NA|TRBD2|TRBV7-9
CASSYTSGRFKNIQYF
TGTGCCAGCAGCTATACTAGCGGGAGGTTCAAAAACATTCAGTACTTC
>TRBJ2-5|few|NA|TRBV2
CASMVETQYF
TGTGCCAGCATGGTGGAGACCCAGTACTTC
>TRBJ2-1|few|NA|TRBV7-9
CASSFPFGEQFF
TGTGCCAGCAGCTTCCCTTTCGGAGAGCAGTTCTTC
>TRBJ2-2|NA|TRBD2|TRBV12-3/TRBV12-4
CTCSSGTGSIAGTGELFF
TGTACCTGCAGTTCAGGCACCGGGTCTATAGCGGGAACCGGGGAGCTGTTTTTT
>TRBJ2-7|many|NA|TRBV7-3
CASSSPLAHEQYF
TGTGCCAGCAGCTCCCCTCTAGCCCACGAGCAGTACTTC
>TRBJ2-7|NA|NA|TRBV21-1
CASSMLLNWDRHYEQYF
TGTGCCAGCAGTATGCTTCTTAACTGGGACAGACACTACGAGCAGTACTTC
>TRBJ2-7|few|TRBD2|TRBV27
CASSPGTSVNEQYF
TGTGCCAGCAGTCCAGGGACTAGCGTCAACGAGCAGTACTTC
>TRBJ2-2|few|NA|TRBV2
CASRLPRESANTGELFF
TGTGCCAGCCGACTGCCAAGGGAGAGCGCGAACACCGGGGAGCTGTTTTTT
>TRBJ2-3|many|NA|TRBV20-1
CSASLGGVMRTDTQYF
TGCAGTGCTAGCTTAGGCGGGGTTATGCGCACAGATACGCAGTATTTT
>TRBJ2-2|many|NA|TRBV12-3/TRBV12-4
CASSLAKNRELFF
TGTGCCAGCAGTTTAGCGAAGAATCGAGAGCTGTTTTTT
>TRBJ1-5|many|NA|TRBV21-1
CASTPRPTGLIPPNQPQHF
TGTGCCAGCACTCCCAGACCGACAGGGTTGATACCTCCAAATCAGCCCCAGCATTTT
>TRBJ2-3|NA|TRBD1|TRBV12-3/TRBV12-4
CASSRDRRFTDTQYF
TGTGCCAGCAGCCGGGACAGGAGATTCACAGATACGCAGTATTTT
>TRBJ2-1|NA|NA|TRBV12-3/TRBV12-4
CASSSLGRGGPNEQFF
TGTGCCAGCAGTTCGTTGGGCAGGGGGGGGCCCAATGAGCAGTTCTTC
>TRBJ2-2|few|TRBD2|TRBV5-1
CASSLKFPPRGGSTGELFF
TGCGCCAGCAGCTTGAAGTTCCCCCCGCGGGGGGGCAGCACCGGGGAGCTGTTTTTT
>TRBJ1-1|few|NA|TRBV5-6
CASSNDRYNTEAFF
TGTGCCAGCAGCAACGACAGATACAACACTGAAGCTTTCTTT
>TRBJ2-1|NA|NA|TRBV4-1
CASSQDLGGTTYNEQFF
TGCGCCAGCAGCCAAGATCTTGGGGGGACCACCTACAATGAGCAGTTCTTC
>TRBJ1-5|few|NA|TRBV7-9
CASSLSDGNQPQHF
TGTGCCAGCAGCTTATCGGATGGCAATCAGCCCCAGCATTTT
>TRBJ1-5|NA|NA|TRBV12-3/TRBV12-4
CASSSGRAYNQPQHF
TGTGCCAGCAGTTCCGGCAGGGCATACAATCAGCCCCAGCATTTT
>TRBJ1-4|NA|NA|TRBV15
CATSNRVTNEKLFF
TGTGCCACCAGCAACAGGGTCACTAATGAAAAACTGTTTTTT
>TRBJ2-5|few|NA|TRBV29-1
CSVEFGRQETQYF
TGCAGCGTTGAGTTCGGCAGACAAGAGACCCAGTACTTC
>TRBJ2-3|NA|TRBD2|TRBV20-1
CSALTLAGGTDTQYF
TGCAGTGCTCTTACACTAGCGGGAGGAACAGATACGCAGTATTTT
>TRBJ2-1|few|NA|TRBV24-1
CATQGSGYNEQFF
TGTGCCACACAAGGGTCAGGCTACAATGAGCAGTTCTTC
>TRBJ1-2|few|NA|TRBV9
CASSAGQFYGYTF
TGTGCCAGCAGCGCCGGACAGTTCTATGGCTACACCTTC
>TRBJ2-7|NA|NA|TRBV21-1
CASSKRHEQYF
TGTGCCAGCAGCAAAAGGCACGAGCAGTACTTC
>TRBJ2-7|many|TRBD2|TRBV7-2
CASRVAGGAYEQYF
TGTGCCAGCAGGGTAGCGGGAGGCGCCTACGAGCAGTACTTC
>TRBJ2-1|NA|TRBD2|TRBV4-2
CASSQDLWRGDYNEQFF
TGTGCCAGCAGCCAAGATCTCTGGCGGGGGGACTACAATGAGCAGTTCTTC
>TRBJ2-3|NA|TRBD1|TRBV29-1
CSPRRWGQGESTDTQYF
TGCAGCCCTAGAAGGTGGGGACAGGGGGAAAGCACAGATACGCAGTATTTT
>TRBJ2-3|few|NA|TRBV7-9
CASSLGWAHTDTQYF
TGTGCCAGCAGCTTAGGGTGGGCCCACACAGATACGCAGTATTTT
>TRBJ2-7|few|TRBD1|TRBV5-1
CASSHTPGQGAYEQYF
TGCGCCAGCAGCCACACCCCGGGACAGGGGGCATACGAGCAGTACTTC
>TRBJ2-3|few|TRBD1|TRBV29-1
CSVGEQGGTQYF
TGCAGCGTGGGGGAACAGGGGGGTACGCAGTATTTT
>TRBJ2-5|NA|TRBD2|TRBV6-5
CASSSVTSGSFGSQYF
TGTGCCAGCAGTTCCGTGACTAGCGGGAGTTTTGGGTCCCAGTACTTC
>TRBJ1-4|NA|TRBD1|TRBV12-3/TRBV12-4
CASSTGTGESEKLFF
TGTGCCAGCAGTACCGGGACAGGGGAGTCGGAAAAACTGTTTTTT
>TRBJ2-5|few|TRBD2|TRBV7-9
CASSATSGVEETQYF
TGTGCCAGCAGCGCGACTAGCGGAGTGGAGGAGACCCAGTACTTC
>TRBJ2-1|few|TRBD2|TRBV20-1
CSAQAGGTYNEQFF
TGCAGTGCCCAAGCGGGGGGCACGTACAATGAGCAGTTCTTC
>TRBJ1-2|few|TRBD1|TRBV12-3/TRBV12-4
CASAPGQENHYGYTF
TGTGCCAGCGCCCCGGGACAGGAAAACCACTATGGCTACACCTTC
>TRBJ2-3|many|NA|TRBV12-3/TRBV12-4
CASSPRDFTDTQYF
TGTGCCAGCAGTCCTCGGGACTTCACAGATACGCAGTATTTT
>TRBJ2-1|few|TRBD2|TRBV20-1
CSASIGLAGNEQFF
TGCAGTGCTAGCATTGGACTAGCGGGAAACGAGCAGTTCTTC
>TRBJ2-7|NA|NA|TRBV7-2
CASSPDRLYEQYF
TGTGCCAGCAGCCCGGACAGACTTTACGAGCAGTACTTC
>TRBJ1-1|NA|NA|TRBV20-1
CSAPYRGANTEAFF
TGCAGTGCCCCCTACCGGGGAGCGAACACTGAAGCTTTCTTT
>TRBJ2-7|NA|TRBD1|TRBV5-1
CASSLDREFYEQYF
TGCGCCAGCAGCCTCGACAGGGAGTTCTACGAGCAGTACTTC
>TRBJ2-3|few|TRBD2|TRBV5-1
CASWRGSSGSSTDTQYF
TGCGCCAGCTGGAGGGGGTCTAGCGGGAGTAGCACAGATACGCAGTATTTT
>TRBJ2-1|few|NA|TRBV12-3/TRBV12-4
CASSLDLGSSYNEQFF
TGTGCCAGCAGTTTAGATCTGGGGAGCTCCTACAATGAGCAGTTCTTC
>TRBJ2-5|few|NA|TRBV20-1
CSAISGTASLQETQYF
TGCAGTGCTATTAGTGGGACGGCTAGCCTCCAAGAGACCCAGTACTTC
>TRBJ2-3|few|NA|TRBV5-1
CASSLSDGDTQYF
TGCGCCAGCAGCTTGTCAGACGGAGATACGCAGTATTTT
>TRBJ1-2|NA|NA|TRBV5-1
CASSKGTNYGYTF
TGCGCCAGCTCGAAGGGGACTAACTATGGCTACACCTTC
>TRBJ2-5|NA|NA|TRBV19
CASRGWGEGETQYF
TGTGCCAGCCGGGGTTGGGGAGAAGGTGAGACCCAGTACTTC
>TRBJ1-1|many|NA|TRBV20-1
CSARDPKPGETEAFF
TGCAGTGCTAGAGATCCAAAACCCGGGGAGACTGAAGCTTTCTTT
>TRBJ2-7|NA|TRBD2|TRBV20-1
CSARDLAGASYEQYF
TGCAGTGCTAGAGACCTTGCGGGAGCCAGCTACGAGCAGTACTTC
>TRBJ2-7|NA|TRBD2|TRBV5-1
CASSFLGGDYEQYF
TGCGCCAGCAGCTTTCTCGGGGGGGACTACGAGCAGTACTTC
>TRBJ2-1|NA|TRBD2|TRBV5-6
CASSRSGESYNEQFF
TGTGCCAGCAGCCGGAGCGGGGAATCCTACAATGAGCAGTTCTTC
>TRBJ2-7|once|NA|TRBV12-5
CASGLPGHSTYEQYF
TGTGCTAGTGGTTTGCCCGGACACTCTACCTACGAGCAGTACTTC